A selection of T cell receptor beta chains follows, all from one sample in a study of control samples from healthy donors and cancer patients. Generated by immunoSEQ multiplex PCR, the TCRdb table keeps only in-frame clones and is missing some. The data hold approximately 9,800 clones, with approximately 91% observed a single time. The sequencing sample was made of PBMCs. All receptors derive from a man aged 55-75 years with colorectal cancer. Both conserved end residues are trimmed from each CDR3. Fields, in order: D gene, J gene, V gene, CDR3 length, CDR3 protein. D genes are given only for firm matches.

d_call: NA; j_call: TRBJ1-5; v_call: TRBV7-8; cdr3_length: 14; cdr3_aa: ASSLGRGRSNQPQH
d_call: TRBD1; j_call: TRBJ2-1; v_call: TRBV29-1; cdr3_length: 11; cdr3_aa: SVAGTVEREQF
d_call: NA; j_call: TRBJ1-1; v_call: TRBV11-2; cdr3_length: 12; cdr3_aa: ASSVGPTNTEAF
d_call: NA; j_call: TRBJ2-2; v_call: TRBV7-8; cdr3_length: 12; cdr3_aa: ASSATWNTGELF
d_call: NA; j_call: TRBJ1-1; v_call: TRBV7-9; cdr3_length: 11; cdr3_aa: ASSFAGHTEAF
d_call: NA; j_call: TRBJ1-1; v_call: TRBV6-2/TRBV6-3; cdr3_length: 13; cdr3_aa: ASSLRPQGVTEAF
d_call: TRBD2; j_call: TRBJ2-1; v_call: TRBV19; cdr3_length: 14; cdr3_aa: ASSISSGLAGVRQF
d_call: NA; j_call: TRBJ1-2; v_call: TRBV5-1; cdr3_length: 12; cdr3_aa: ASSLRDPAYGYT
d_call: TRBD1; j_call: TRBJ1-5; v_call: TRBV7-2; cdr3_length: 14; cdr3_aa: ASSLLARQGNQPQH
d_call: NA; j_call: TRBJ1-3; v_call: TRBV2; cdr3_length: 11; cdr3_aa: ASSEIPGNTIY